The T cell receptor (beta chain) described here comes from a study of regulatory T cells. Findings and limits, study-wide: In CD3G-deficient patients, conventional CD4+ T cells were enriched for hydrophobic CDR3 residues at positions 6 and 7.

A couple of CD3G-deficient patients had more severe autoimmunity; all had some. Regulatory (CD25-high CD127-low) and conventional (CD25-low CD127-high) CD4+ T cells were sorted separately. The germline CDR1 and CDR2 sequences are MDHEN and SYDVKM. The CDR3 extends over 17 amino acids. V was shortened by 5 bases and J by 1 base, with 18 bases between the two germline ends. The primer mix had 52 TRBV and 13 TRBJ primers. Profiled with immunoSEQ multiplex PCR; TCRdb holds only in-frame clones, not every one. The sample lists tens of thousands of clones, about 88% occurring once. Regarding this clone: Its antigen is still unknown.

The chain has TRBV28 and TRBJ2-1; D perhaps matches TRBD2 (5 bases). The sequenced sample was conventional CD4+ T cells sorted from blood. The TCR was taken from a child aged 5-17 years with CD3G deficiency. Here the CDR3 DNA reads TGTGCCAGCAGTACGTTTAGGAAGGGCGGGTCCTACAATGAGCAGTTCTTC. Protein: CASSTFRKGGSYNEQFF.